Following are 28 T cell receptor beta chains from one sample sequenced in a study of CXCR3-negative and CXCR3-positive naive CD8 T cells. These receptors have no known antigen. Study results and limitations: Relative to CXCR3-negative naive cells, CXCR3-positive naive cells had more hydrophobic TRB CDR3s.

With UMI labels, 5' RACE was used to prepare the TRB cDNA libraries. TCRdb re-called the 5' RACE reads and catalogs CDR3 proteins one per entry, DNA excluded. This sample contains some 150,000 distinct CDR3 sequences. The sequencing input was naive CXCR3+ CD8+ T cells from blood. Indicated subset: CD45RO-CCR7+CD27+CD95- naive CD8+ T cells expressing CXCR3 (TNR3+). These receptors were collected from a human donor in good health. Some clones in this sample may be carry-over from other donors' samples.

This chain joins TRBV29-1 and TRBJ1-2; the TCRdb D gene call, TRBD1, has no DNA to confirm it. CDR1 and CDR2 (germline): SQVTM, ANQGSEA. The CDR3 extends over 16 amino acids. The CDR3 sequence: CSVEAWGEAANYGYTF.

The chain couples TRBV12-3 or TRBV12-4 to TRBJ2-1. The CDR3 totals 14 residues. The CDR3: CASSLAHSNNEQFF.

This chain connects TRBV29-1 to TRBJ2-7; with no DNA, the TCRdb D assignment of TRBD1 cannot be verified. This CDR3 has 13 amino acids. CDR1 is SQVTM and CDR2 is ANQGSEA in the germline V gene. The CDR3 loop reads CSVTGQGVYEQYF.

The genes are TRBV28 and TRBJ2-7. Germline V gene data show CDR1 as MDHEN and CDR2 as SYDVKM. There are 11 residues in the CDR3. CDR3 protein: CASSWLGEQYF.

The chain links TRBV7-9 to TRBJ1-5; the TRBD1 assignment by TCRdb is unverifiable without DNA. This CDR3 region has 15 residues. Germline CDR1 reads SEHNR; CDR2 reads FQNEAQ (reference sequence). CDR3 amino acids: CASSSTGFSNQPQHF.

This chain uses TRBV4-3 with TRBJ2-3; the D call from TCRdb, TRBD2, cannot be confirmed without DNA. The CDR3 loop spans 16 amino acids. The germline gives CDR1 LGHNA, CDR2 YSLEER. The CDR3 loop is CASSHRDYLGTDTQYF.

The gene calls are TRBV7-9 and TRBJ2-7. The CDR3 is made up of 15 amino acids. Germline lookup yields CDR1 SEHNR and CDR2 FQNEAQ (reference sequence). The CDR3 is CASSLELASPYEQYF.

The rearrangement joins TRBV6-2 or TRBV6-3 to TRBJ2-2; TCRdb designates TRBD1, a call that cannot be tested without DNA. CDR1 and CDR2 from the germline V gene are MNHEY and SVGEGT. CDR3 length: 16 amino acids. The CDR3 protein is CASSRPGGAYTGELFF.

The gene calls are TRBV5-1 and TRBJ1-2; without DNA, the TCRdb call of TRBD1 cannot be checked. In germline, CDR1 is SGHRS, CDR2 YFSETQ. The CDR3 extends over 16 amino acids. CDR3 residues: CASSPPGQGQNYGYTF.

The V call is TRBV21-1, the J call TRBJ1-2; absent DNA, TCRdb's TRBD1 call cannot be checked. TRBV21-1 is listed as a pseudogene. The CDR3 is made up of 17 amino acids. This chain's CDR3 is CASSTLEMQGSNYGYTF.

The chain has TRBV2 and TRBJ2-1; without DNA, the TCRdb call of TRBD1 cannot be checked. The CDR3 extends over 13 amino acids. CDR1 is SNHLY and CDR2 is FYNNEI in the germline V gene. The CDR3 here is CASSEKGDNEQFF.

The chain recombines TRBV4-1 with TRBJ2-2; TCRdb gives TRBD1 as the D gene, but with no DNA this cannot be confirmed. The CDR3 contains 16 residues. In germline, CDR1 is MGHRA, CDR2 YSYEKL. CDR3 amino acids: CASSQTGQFVPGELFF.

V gene TRBV28 combines with J gene TRBJ2-2; TCRdb calls TRBD1, which cannot be checked without DNA. Germline CDR1 and CDR2: MDHEN and SYDVKM. The CDR3 length is 18 residues. The CDR3: CASSILPWGGRFSGELFF.

The rearrangement joins TRBV7-8 to TRBJ2-7; TCRdb picks TRBD1, but there is no DNA to check that call. The V gene's germline CDR1 is SGHVS and CDR2 FQNEAQ. The CDR3 is 16 amino acids. CDR3 residues: CASSLVAGASSYEQYF.

V and J are TRBV7-9 and TRBJ2-1. Germline V CDR1 and CDR2: SEHNR, FQNEAQ (reference sequence). This CDR3 region has 15 residues. The CDR3 loop is CASSLGAETYNEQFF.

The chain recombines TRBV4-2 with TRBJ2-5; TCRdb names TRBD2, which stays unverified in the absence of DNA. This CDR3 is built from 15 residues. Germline assignment: CDR1 LGHNA and CDR2 YNFKEQ. This CDR3 reads CASSPLLFAGETQYF.

This chain connects TRBV2 to TRBJ2-4; lacking DNA, the TRBD1 call made by TCRdb goes unchecked. This CDR3 comprises 12 residues. CDR1 is SNHLY, CDR2 FYNNEI, per germline. The CDR3 region is CASSGLDREPYF.

The CDR3 region is CASSQGLGEQYF. This chain joins TRBV19 and TRBJ2-7; no DNA is available, so the TRBD2 call from TCRdb remains unchecked. In germline, CDR1 is LNHDA, CDR2 SQIVND (reference sequence). The CDR3 spans 12 residues.

The rearrangement links TRBV25-1 to TRBJ1-2. Germline assignment: CDR1 MGHDK and CDR2 SYGVNS. This CDR3 region has 11 residues. The chain's CDR3 is CATVSQDGYTF.

The chain links TRBV28 to TRBJ2-7. The CDR3 has 11 residues. Per germline, CDR1 MDHEN and CDR2 SYDVKM. CDR3 residues: CASRYSYEQYF. The complete variable domain, with remaining parts taken from reference TRBV28 and TRBJ2-7, reads DVKVTQSSRYLVKRTGEKVFLECVQDMDHENMFWYRQDPGLGLRLIYFSYDVKMKEKGDIPEGYSVSREKKERFSLILESASTNQTSMYLCASRYSYEQYFGPGTRLTVT.

The chain has TRBV7-9 and TRBJ2-6; TCRdb returns TRBD1, unconfirmable since there is no DNA. This CDR3 is built from 17 residues. In germline, CDR1 is SEHNR, CDR2 FQNEAQ (reference sequence). The CDR3 region is CASSKDDRVFGANVLTF.

The V and J genes are TRBV5-4 and TRBJ2-3; the TRBD1 assignment by TCRdb is unverifiable without DNA. The germline gives CDR1 SGHNT, CDR2 YYREEE (reference sequence). The CDR3 consists of 16 residues. CDR3 sequence reads: CASSLGAGPSTDTQYF.

V and J are TRBV13 and TRBJ2-7; TCRdb picks TRBD1, but there is no DNA to check that call. This CDR3 has 15 residues. Germline V lookup: CDR1 PRHDT, CDR2 FYEKMQ (reference sequence). CDR3 sequence: CASSWTGIGGYEQYF.

The chain uses TRBV7-2 and TRBJ2-7; there is no DNA to check the TCRdb D call of TRBD1. Per germline, CDR1 SGHTA and CDR2 FQGNSA. The CDR3 has 15 residues. The CDR3 region is CASSLVPGIYNEQYF. The whole variable domain, filled in from reference TRBV7-2 and TRBJ2-7, reads GAGVSQSPSNKVTEKGKDVELRCDPISGHTALYWYRQSLGQGLEFLIYFQGNSAPDKSGLPSDRFSAERTGGSVSTLTIQRTQQEDSAVYLCASSLVPGIYNEQYFGPGTRLTVT.

The chain carries TRBV28 and TRBJ1-1; the D call from TCRdb, TRBD1, cannot be confirmed without DNA. This CDR3 is 15 amino acids long. Germline V gives CDR1 MDHEN, CDR2 SYDVKM. The chain's CDR3 is CASSLPSTGNTEAFF.

The rearrangement links TRBV28 to TRBJ2-7; with no DNA, the TCRdb D assignment of TRBD1 cannot be verified. Germline-derived CDR1 and CDR2 are MDHEN and SYDVKM. This CDR3 region has 15 residues. CDR3 in amino acids: CASSLFRDSTYEQYF.

The CDR3 spells CASSFTGGEGVDTQYF. V is TRBV5-1 and J is TRBJ2-3; TCRdb's D gene call, TRBD1, goes unchecked for lack of DNA. The CDR3 is 16 residues long. Germline V gene sequence: CDR1 SGHRS, CDR2 YFSETQ.

The chain couples TRBV12-3 or TRBV12-4 to TRBJ2-1; TCRdb reports TRBD1, a call that lacks DNA to check it against. The CDR3 consists of 18 residues. CDR3 residues: CASRRDRAHGRVYNEQFF.